This TCR beta chain was identified during a study of T cell repertoires in cytomegalovirus infection. Looking at the study overall: It was recently identified HLA-C-restricted and well-studied HLA-B-restricted CMV epitopes that the study used. Evidence of both CMV infection and a matching HLA type came from public TCR beta signatures.

TCRdb re-analysed the reads in MiXCR, keeping a single row per CDR3 protein. This repertoire shows roughly 990,000 distinct CDR3 sequences, about a third found once; its top ten account for 13%. The V and J ends lost 3 bases and 4 bases, in that order; junction bases with no gene match: 5. Germline CDR1 reads SGHTA; CDR2 reads FQGNSA. The CDR3 spans 15 residues. This clonotype was counted at least ten times. As yet, its antigen is unknown. Sample: cultured CD8+ T cells from PBMCs, taken from culture after CMV antigen stimulation. The clonotype originates from a human donor in good health (CMV status not recorded). Some clones in this sample may be carry-over from other donors' samples. The chain links TRBV7-2 to TRBJ2-3, with TRBD2 identical over 9 bases. The CDR3 DNA follows: TGTGCCAGCAGCTTGAGCGGGGGGTTGGCAGATACGCAGTATTTT. This gives the protein CASSLSGGLADTQYF. The full variable domain, in which reference TRBV7-2 and TRBJ2-3 provide the parts outside the CDR3, is GAGVSQSPSNKVTEKGKDVELRCDPISGHTALYWYRQSLGQGLEFLIYFQGNSAPDKSGLPSDRFSAERTGGSVSTLTIQRTQQEDSAVYLCASSLSGGLADTQYFGPGTRLTVL.